This T cell receptor beta chain was captured by sequencing in a study of T cell responses to AZD1222 COVID-19 vaccine. Study outcomes and limitations: White British ancestry dominated among donors, who included more females, and clonal diversity was possibly underestimated.

As for this clone: Its specificity is unknown.

Assay used: immunoSEQ multiplex PCR; TCRdb lists only in-frame clones, some missing. The data contain about 190,000 clones, around nine tenths of them singletons. This CDR3 has 13 amino acids. The ends lost 5 bases at V and 6 bases at J; junction bases unmatched: 0. Per the germline V gene, CDR1 is SGHDT and CDR2 is YYEEEE. This receptor was identified in an adult who received the MenACWY meningococcal vaccine as a control. The chain joins TRBV5-6 to TRBJ2-1, with 12 bases identical to TRBD2. The sequences come from peripheral blood, collected 28 days after the second dose of the MenACWY control vaccine. This chain's CDR3 is CASRTSGSNEQFF. Here the CDR3 DNA reads TGTGCCAGCAGGACTAGCGGGAGCAATGAGCAGTTCTTC.